This T cell receptor (beta chain) emerged from a study of early T cells in non-severe SARS-CoV-2 infection. The wider study: The study sequenced bulk RNA from unsorted whole blood, with chains unpaired.

Study-wide points: A preference for anti-spike CD8 responses marked VDJdb matching, which missed private and CD4 specificities.

Researchers tagged individual cDNA molecules with unique molecular identifiers. TCRdb independently ran MiXCR on the 5' RACE reads; one entry per CDR3 protein. The table shows roughly 26,000 distinct CDR3 sequences, with under 5% occurring only once. As to this clonotype: What it binds is not known.

Specimen: whole blood. The TCR sequence derives from an adult who was a healthcare worker with PCR-confirmed SARS-CoV-2 infection or an uninfected control (not recorded which).

In DNA form, the CDR3 reads TGTGCCAGCAGCCAGGCCGGGGGGAACACTGAAGCTTTCTTT. Translating it yields CASSQAGGNTEAFF. V usage is TRBV6-4 and J usage is TRBJ1-1, with D possibly matching TRBD1 (5 bases). The CDR3 length is 14 residues. The germline V gene encodes CDR1 MRHNA and CDR2 SNTAGT. Trimming shortened V by 6 bases and J by 1 base, and 12 bases separated the two germline ends.